One sample yielded the 16 T cell receptor beta chains listed below, sequenced in a study of TIL therapy for anti-PD-1-resistant metastatic lung cancer. This was the immunoSEQ v3 assay. Produced via immunoSEQ multiplex PCR; TCRdb's table is partial and in-frame only. The data contain 18,000 or so clones, 83% of them singletons. Specified time point: pre-treatment sample, taken before nivolumab and TIL therapy. The source was blood, collected at baseline. These TCRs come from a person aged 25 to 85 with non-small cell lung cancer.

This sequence joins TRBV29-1 and TRBJ2-1; 7 nucleotides match TRBD1. This CDR3 region has 14 residues. The V gene end was trimmed by 5 bases and the J gene end by 7 bases; junction bases not matched to a gene: 11. Germline assignment: CDR1 SQVTM and CDR2 ANQGSEA. The CDR3 coding sequence is TGCAGCGTTACAAGGACAGGTCGAGATAATGAGCAGTTCTTC. This translates into CSVTRTGRDNEQFF.

The CDR3, as DNA: TGCGCCAGCAGCCACAATTCACGGGACAGGGGCACTGAAGCTTTCTTT. It is translated as CASSHNSRDRGTEAFF. The chain recombines TRBV4-3 with TRBJ1-1, with TRBD1 matching over 10 bases. Germline CDR1 reads LGHNA; CDR2 reads YSLEER. The CDR3 consists of 16 residues. The V segment lost 3 bases and the J segment 4 bases; nucleotides outside the gene matches: 8.

The V call is TRBV6-6, the J call TRBJ2-7; D perhaps matches TRBD1 (6 bases). The germline V gene encodes CDR1 MNHNY and CDR2 SVGAGI (reference sequence). The CDR3 is 14 residues long. Trimming pared 4 bases from V and 3 bases from J, leaving 13 bases between. The DNA of the CDR3 is TGTGCCAGCAGTTGGACAGCCAACAACTACGAGCAGTACTTC. Its translation is CASSWTANNYEQYF.

The DNA of the CDR3 is TGTGCTAGTGGTTCCGGGGGACTACAAGAGACCCAGTACTTC. Its translation: CASGSGGLQETQYF. The chain recombines TRBV12-5 with TRBJ2-5, with 7 bases fitting TRBD2. The length of the CDR3 is 14 residues. Germline V lookup: CDR1 LGHNT, CDR2 FRNRAP. V was pared by 4 bases and J by 2 bases, with 4 bases of the junction left unmatched.

V usage is TRBV11-2 and J usage is TRBJ1-2; no clear D gene. This CDR3 has 13 residues. Germline lookup yields CDR1 SGHAT and CDR2 FQNNGV. Trimming shortened V by 4 bases and J by 4 bases, and 10 bases separated the two germline ends. CDR3 nucleotide sequence: TGTGCCAGCAGCTCGCCGCAGCCCTATGGCTACACCTTC. Its translation: CASSSPQPYGYTF.

The V call is TRBV19, the J call TRBJ2-5, with TRBD1 matching 7 bases. V was pared by 6 bases and J by 0 bases, with 7 bases of the junction left unmatched. The length of the CDR3 is 15 residues. CDR1 LNHDA and CDR2 SQIVND come from the germline V gene (reference sequence). The CDR3 protein is CASRDRFRDQETQYF. CDR3 nucleotides: TGTGCCAGTAGGGACAGGTTCAGGGACCAAGAGACCCAGTACTTC.

The chain joins TRBV29-1 to TRBJ2-1, with 7 bases matching TRBD2. The germline gives CDR1 SQVTM, CDR2 ANQGSEA. The CDR3 sequence is 13 residues long. Germline trimming cut 1 base from V and 8 bases from J; bases unmatched to any gene: 5. CDR3 DNA sequence: TGCAGCGTTGAAGGCGGGAGAATAGATGAGCAGTTCTTC. It yields the protein CSVEGGRIDEQFF.

The chain couples TRBV4-1 to TRBJ1-2, with a possible D match to TRBD1 (6 bases). This CDR3 contains 15 residues. Germline V lookup: CDR1 MGHRA, CDR2 YSYEKL. The V end was cut by 2 bases, the J end by 2 bases, with 12 bases between. CDR3 coding DNA: TGCGCCAGCAGCCAACCCCCCACAGGGAACTATGGCTACACCTTC. Translated, it gives CASSQPPTGNYGYTF.

The chain uses TRBV9 and TRBJ2-5; D may match TRBD1 or TRBD2 (5 bases each). V was shortened by 0 bases and J by 5 bases, with 11 bases between the two germline ends. Germline V lookup: CDR1 SGDLS, CDR2 YYNGEE. The CDR3 is 14 amino acids. The CDR3, as DNA: TGTGCCAGCAGCGTAGGTGGGGGAGCGGAGACCCAGTACTTC. It yields the protein CASSVGGGAETQYF.

This clone came up a few times. V and J are TRBV2 and TRBJ2-7; D is possibly TRBD1 (5 bases). Germline V gives CDR1 SNHLY, CDR2 FYNNEI. Between the trimmed V and J ends, which lost 2 bases and 7 bases, there was a span of 12 bases. This CDR3 has 13 amino acids. DNA of the CDR3: TGTGCCAGCAGTGAACTGGGGCTTTGGGAGCAGTACTTC. Amino acids: CASSELGLWEQYF.

There are a few counts of this clone. V and J are TRBV2 and TRBJ2-7; D perhaps matches TRBD2 (6 bases). The germline V gene has CDR1 SNHLY and CDR2 FYNNEI. There are 15 residues in the CDR3. The ends were cut back, 2 bases at V and 3 bases at J, with 14 bases in the middle. The CDR3 protein is CASSELAGNRYEQYF. CDR3 bases: TGTGCCAGCAGTGAATTGGCGGGAAATCGCTACGAGCAGTACTTC.

This rearrangement joins TRBV5-1 to TRBJ1-4; TRBD1 matches at 10 bases. From germline, CDR1 is SGHRS and CDR2 YFSETQ. This CDR3 region has 14 residues. J was trimmed by 6 bases and V by 3 bases; bases with no gene match: 2. The CDR3 loop reads CASSSGTGDEKLFF. The CDR3 DNA sequence: TGCGCCAGCAGCTCCGGGACAGGGGATGAAAAACTGTTTTTT.

The chain joins TRBV7-2 to TRBJ2-1; 10 positions agree with TRBD2. The germline gives CDR1 SGHTA, CDR2 FQGNSA. The CDR3 totals 16 residues. V gave up 1 base and J gave up 3 bases; unmatched junction bases: 3. DNA for the CDR3: TGTGCCAGCAGCTTAGACGGGACTAGCGTCTACAATGAGCAGTTCTTC. Protein sequence: CASSLDGTSVYNEQFF.

CDR3 residues: CASSSVSGTEAFF. CDR3 nucleotides: TGTGCCAGCAGTTCCGTCTCAGGGACTGAAGCTTTCTTT. The rearrangement joins TRBV6-5 to TRBJ1-1, with D perhaps matching TRBD1 (5 bases). Germline CDR1 reads MNHEY; CDR2 reads SVGAGI. V dropped 4 bases and J dropped 5 bases, with 11 bases sitting between them. This CDR3 is built from 13 residues.

The CDR3 DNA reads as TGTGCCAGCAGCTTAGCGGGGAGCTCCTATAATTCACCCCTCCACTTT. This translates into CASSLAGSSYNSPLHF. The V gene is TRBV11-2, the J gene TRBJ1-6, with D unclear. V lost 1 base and J lost 0, with 7 bases in between. The V gene's germline CDR1 is SGHAT and CDR2 FQNNGV. The CDR3 sequence is 16 residues long.

This clone appeared a few times. The chain uses TRBV2 and TRBJ1-1; TRBD1 aligns across 9 bases. The CDR3 totals 13 residues. V shed 6 bases, J shed 5 bases, and the junction held 4 bases outside the gene matches. Germline V gene data show CDR1 as SNHLY and CDR2 as FYNNEI. The CDR3 DNA sequence: TGTGCCAGCAGGAGGACAGGGGTGACTGAAGCTTTCTTT. This sequence encodes CASRRTGVTEAFF.